The next 22 T cell receptor beta chains were all read from a single sample in a study of blood T cells in healthy people across ages. Using a J-beta primer mix together with a sample-barcoded 5' primer, a second PCR was run for roughly 7 to 11 cycles. TCRdb analysed the 5' RACE reads with MiXCR anew, one entry per CDR3 protein. The data hold around 990,000 distinct CDR3 sequences, with approximately 25% observed a single time. This sample also belongs to another study, concerning T cells of mothers and their children.

Sample: blood. These receptor sequences come from a girl under 10 years old in good health.

This clonotype appeared once. V gene TRBV7-9 combines with J gene TRBJ2-1; TRBD1 is a possible D gene (6 bases). The CDR3 has 12 amino acids. Deletions cut 8 bases from V and 6 bases from J, with 11 bases between. The germline gives CDR1 SEHNR, CDR2 FQNEAQ (reference sequence). The CDR3 loop reads CASSRGFNEQFF. The CDR3, as DNA: TGTGCCAGCTCTAGGGGGTTCAATGAGCAGTTCTTC.

V is TRBV29-1 and J is TRBJ2-5; D perhaps matches TRBD1 (6 bases). Trimming left V 5 bases short and J 1 base short, with 14 bases between. Germline V lookup: CDR1 SQVTM, CDR2 ANQGSEA. The length of the CDR3 is 14 residues. For the CDR3, the DNA is TGCAGCGTTTCCCTTCGACAGGTCCAAGAGACCCAGTACTTC. Translation: CSVSLRQVQETQYF.

The CDR3 is CASGRALGSYNEQFF. The CDR3 nucleotides read TGTGCCAGCGGGAGGGCCTTAGGGTCCTACAATGAGCAGTTCTTC. The chain uses TRBV7-6 and TRBJ2-1; 7 positions match TRBD2. The CDR3 spans 15 residues. Per the germline V gene, CDR1 is SGHVS and CDR2 is FNYEAQ. V was clipped by 8 bases and J by 1 base; unmatched bases: 8.

This clonotype was picked up many times. The chain is built from TRBV29-1 and TRBJ1-2, with 7 bases matching TRBD1. This CDR3 is built from 11 residues. Trimming removed 7 bases from V and 3 bases from J; junction bases left unmatched: 2. Looked up from germline, CDR1 is SQVTM and CDR2 is ANQGSEA. CDR3 loop: CSAGQDYGYTF. The DNA of the CDR3 is TGCAGCGCCGGACAGGACTATGGCTACACCTTC.

The V call is TRBV11-2, the J call TRBJ2-3; TRBD1 matches at 7 bases. The trim removed 6 bases at V and 4 bases at J, leaving 7 bases unmatched. The germline gives CDR1 SGHAT, CDR2 FQNNGV. This CDR3 is built from 14 residues. The DNA of the CDR3 is TGTGCCAGCAGTTACGACAGGGTTGCAGATACGCAGTATTTT. Translated: CASSYDRVADTQYF.

J is TRBJ1-1 and V is TRBV24-1; the match to TRBD1 covers 7 bases. Germline CDR1 and CDR2: KGHDR and SFDVKD. V dropped 6 bases and J dropped 2; count of bases not matched to a gene: 8. The CDR3 runs to 15 residues. The CDR3 sequence is CATSPTGRDNTEAFF. The CDR3 region has the DNA TGTGCCACCAGTCCGACAGGGAGGGACAACACTGAAGCTTTCTTT.

This clonotype was recorded a few times. The rearrangement links TRBV28 to TRBJ2-7, with a tentative D call TRBD2 (6 bases). The CDR3 is 16 amino acids. CDR1 MDHEN and CDR2 SYDVKM come from the germline V gene. V was shortened by 2 bases and J by 1 base, with 15 bases between the two germline ends. The CDR3 bases are TGTGCCAGCAGTTTAAACGTCCGGGAGTTGTCCTACGAGCAGTACTTC. Its protein is CASSLNVRELSYEQYF.

This clonotype showed up just a few times. This chain uses TRBV28 with TRBJ2-5, with 9 bases aligning to TRBD1. CDR1 and CDR2 from the germline V gene are MDHEN and SYDVKM. The CDR3 spans 16 residues. J was trimmed by 4 bases and V by 3 bases; bases with no gene match: 9. The CDR3 sequence is CASSLQYTGGVETQYF. For the CDR3, the DNA is TGTGCCAGCAGTTTGCAATATACAGGGGGCGTAGAGACCCAGTACTTC.

V is TRBV20-1 and J is TRBJ2-5; D is uncertain. The end of the DNA is better explained by TRBJ2-1, so the J call may be wrong. Looked up from germline, CDR1 is DFQATT and CDR2 is SNEGSKA (reference sequence). The CDR3 has 12 amino acids. The DNA for the CDR3 is TGCAGTGCTAGAAATAAATTGAACGAGCAGTTCTTC. Its protein is CSARNKLNEQFF.

The rearrangement links TRBV9 to TRBJ2-5; a possible D gene is TRBD1 (5 bases). V was trimmed by 0 bases and J by 5 bases, leaving 14 bases between them. This CDR3 is 15 amino acids long. Germline V gene data show CDR1 as SGDLS and CDR2 as YYNGEE. This CDR3 is CASSVEAGQWETQYF. The CDR3 coding sequence is TGTGCCAGCAGCGTAGAGGCAGGGCAGTGGGAGACCCAGTACTTC.

The chain recombines TRBV4-1 with TRBJ2-1, with D unclear. With 0 bases removed from V and 15 bases from J, the gap between germline ends came to 9 bases. Germline V lookup: CDR1 MGHRA, CDR2 YSYEKL. The CDR3 runs 11 residues. DNA of the CDR3: TGCGCCAGCAGCCAAGATACACCCCCGTTCTTC. Amino acids: CASSQDTPPFF.

This sequence joins TRBV20-1 and TRBJ2-1; D remains unclear. Germline V CDR1 and CDR2: DFQATT, SNEGSKA (reference sequence). The ends were cut back, 0 bases at V and 8 bases at J, with 8 bases in the middle. CDR3 size: 12 residues. The CDR3 coding sequence is TGCAGTGCTAGAGATGGATTCGATGAGCAGTTCTTC. This gives the protein CSARDGFDEQFF.

J is TRBJ2-3 and V is TRBV24-1; no reliable D call. Trimming pared 2 bases from V and 5 bases from J, leaving 13 bases between. Per the germline V gene, CDR1 is KGHDR and CDR2 is SFDVKD. This CDR3 is built from 15 residues. The CDR3 here is CATSDWTAVGDTQYF. DNA for the CDR3: TGTGCCACCAGTGATTGGACGGCCGTAGGAGATACGCAGTATTTT.

This clonotype was seen a few times. One end of the junction fails to match germline, which may point to a read error. The chain joins TRBV20-1 to TRBJ2-1, with TRBD2 matching over 11 bases. The germline V gene encodes CDR1 DFQATT and CDR2 SNEGSKA (reference sequence). This CDR3 comprises 16 residues. CDR3 DNA sequence: TGCAGTGCTAGAGCCCGACTAGCGGGATCCTACAATGAGCAGCTCTTC. Translating gives CSARARLAGSYNEQLF.

The chain couples TRBV7-8 to TRBJ2-3; D is unclear. The CDR3 extends over 14 amino acids. CDR1 is SGHVS and CDR2 is FQNEAQ in the germline V gene. The V end lost 2 bases, the J end lost 2 bases, and 8 bases lay between the germline ends. DNA of the CDR3: TGTGCCAGCAGCTTACAGATATACACAGATACGCAGTATTTT. This gives the protein CASSLQIYTDTQYF. The full variable domain, in which reference TRBV7-8 and TRBJ2-3 provide the parts outside the CDR3, is GAGVSQSPRYKVAKRGQDVALRCDPISGHVSLFWYQQALGQGPEFLTYFQNEAQLDKSGLPSDRFFAERPEGSVSTLKIQRTQQEDSAVYLCASSLQIYTDTQYFGPGTRLTVL.

The V and J genes are TRBV7-2 and TRBJ2-5; D call uncertain. Trimming left V 6 bases short and J 9 bases short, with 11 bases between. CDR3 length: 11 residues. Germline assignment: CDR1 SGHTA and CDR2 FQGNSA. CDR3 region: CASRDPTAQYF. Written as DNA, the CDR3 is TGTGCCAGCAGGGACCCTACGGCCCAGTACTTC.

The chain is built from TRBV12-3 or TRBV12-4 and TRBJ2-1, with TRBD2 matching over 9 bases. There are 15 residues in the CDR3. V trimming: 7 bases; J trimming: 8 bases; junction bases outside the gene matches: 12. CDR3 amino acids: CASILEAGLAYEQFF. CDR3 sequence (DNA): TGTGCCAGCATCCTGGAGGCGGGACTAGCATATGAGCAGTTCTTC.

The chain links TRBV7-9 to TRBJ1-2, with 10 bases that match TRBD1. The CDR3 loop spans 14 amino acids. Germline-derived CDR1 and CDR2 are SEHNR and FQNEAQ (reference sequence). V was clipped by 5 bases and J by 7 bases; unmatched bases: 7. The CDR3 sequence is CASSPGTGVAGYTF. The CDR3 DNA sequence: TGTGCCAGCAGCCCAGGGACAGGGGTTGCTGGCTACACCTTC. Together with reference TRBV7-9 and TRBJ1-2, the CDR3 gives the full variable domain: DTGVSQNPRHKITKRGQNVTFRCDPISEHNRLYWYRQTLGQGPEFLTYFQNEAQLEKSRLLSDRFSAERPKGSFSTLEIQRTEQGDSAMYLCASSPGTGVAGYTFGSGTRLTVV.

A few counts support this clonotype. The chain has TRBV4-3 and TRBJ2-7, with D unresolved. The CDR3 totals 16 residues. The V gene's germline CDR1 is LGHNA and CDR2 YSLEER. V lost 0 bases and J 6 bases, leaving 18 bases between the germline ends. CDR3: CASSQDHRIGFSEQYF. Here the CDR3 DNA reads TGCGCCAGCAGCCAAGATCATCGGATCGGGTTTTCCGAGCAGTACTTC.

This clonotype was observed a handful of times. The rearrangement uses TRBV10-1 and TRBJ2-4, with D possibly matching TRBD1 (6 bases). The CDR3 contains 13 residues. The ends were cut back, 7 bases at V and 8 bases at J, with 15 bases in the middle. Germline V gene sequence: CDR1 WNHNN, CDR2 SYGVQD (reference sequence). In nucleotides, the CDR3 is TGCGCCAGCAAGGGACACCCCAGGGACATTCAGTACTTC. Encoded protein: CASKGHPRDIQYF.

This clonotype has only a few counts. The rearrangement uses TRBV18 and TRBJ2-3, with 10 bases that match TRBD1. V was pared by 6 bases and J by 5 bases, with 14 bases of the junction left unmatched. Germline loops: CDR1 KGHSH, CDR2 LQKENI. This CDR3 has 17 residues. The CDR3 sequence: CASSQFPGQGNGDTQYF. As DNA, the CDR3 is TGTGCCAGCTCGCAATTCCCGGGACAGGGGAACGGAGATACGCAGTATTTT.

This clonotype was detected only a few times. The rearrangement uses TRBV6-6 and TRBJ2-5; 7 bases map to TRBD1. Losses at the gene ends were 7 bases for V and 11 bases for J; bases not matched to a gene: 16. The CDR3 is 14 residues long. CDR1 is MNHNY, CDR2 SVGAGI, per germline (reference sequence). Here the CDR3 reads CASTMTGNSFEQYF. CDR3 coding DNA: TGTGCCAGCACCATGACAGGGAATTCGTTTGAGCAGTACTTC.